This is a list of T cell receptor beta chains from one sample in a study of CD8+CD57+ T cells in acquired aplastic anemia. Via MiXCR, TCRdb re-called the reads, giving one row per CDR3 protein. Of under 200,000 distinct CDR3 sequences detected, around 50% appear once; the ten largest clones hold around 2.9%. Material for sequencing was sorted CD4+, CD8+, or CD8+CD57+ T cells (not recorded which) from PBMCs. These receptors were obtained from a human donor with aplastic anemia. The CDR3 runs from the conserved cysteine through the conserved F or W. D genes are given only for firm matches. Size is stated for part of the rows, as once, few or many counts, or as a class when the clone is expanded.

TRBV10-3	TRBJ2-3	-	once	CAIKGRDTDTQYF	TGTGCCATCAAAGGCAGGGACACAGATACGCAGTATTTT
TRBV9	TRBJ1-2	-	once	CASSLGGSPFYGYTF	TGTGCCAGCAGCTTGGGAGGCTCTCCGTTCTATGGCTACACCTTC
TRBV7-2	TRBJ1-1	-	-	CASSGLGALNTEAFF	TGTGCCAGCAGCGGACTGGGGGCCCTGAACACTGAAGCTTTCTTT
TRBV24-1	TRBJ2-5	TRBD2	-	CSASLLAGEETQYF	TGCAGTGCTTCCTTACTAGCGGGGGAAGAGACCCAGTACTTC
TRBV27	TRBJ2-4	-	-	CASSLGDIKNIQYF	TGTGCCAGCAGTTTAGGGGACATAAAAAACATTCAGTACTTC
TRBV18	TRBJ1-5	-	-	CASSSLRASNQPQHF	TGTGCCAGCTCGTCCTTAAGGGCTAGCAATCAGCCCCAGCATTTT
TRBV28	TRBJ1-1	-	-	CASSLSLGVGTEAFF	TGTGCCAGCAGTTTAAGCCTTGGGGTGGGTACTGAAGCTTTCTTT
TRBV2	TRBJ2-2	TRBD1	-	CASSQDRWSGELFF	TGTGCCAGCAGTCAGGACAGGTGGTCCGGGGAGCTGTTTTTT
TRBV19	TRBJ1-5	TRBD1	-	CASSIVGTGGNQPQHF	TGTGCCAGTAGTATAGTCGGGACAGGGGGCAATCAGCCCCAGCATTTT
TRBV20-1	TRBJ2-1	TRBD2	many	CSAREPTGTSGSEQFF	TGCAGTGCTAGAGAACCTACCGGGACTAGCGGCAGTGAGCAGTTCTTC
TRBV4-1	TRBJ2-7	TRBD2	-	CASSWERTSGGEQYF	TGCGCCAGCAGCTGGGAAAGGACTAGCGGGGGGGAGCAGTACTTC
TRBV4-2	TRBJ2-7	-	-	CASSRGTSGTGGSEQYF	TGTGCCAGCAGCCGGGGGACTAGCGGGACAGGGGGCTCGGAGCAGTACTTC
TRBV20-1	TRBJ1-4	-	-	CSAREVPGKANEKLFF	TGCAGTGCTAGAGAGGTTCCAGGGAAAGCTAATGAAAAACTGTTTTTT
TRBV12-3/TRBV12-4	TRBJ2-5	-	-	CASRLNIAAQYF	TGTGCCAGCAGGCTTAACATAGCGGCCCAGTACTTC
TRBV20-1	TRBJ2-1	TRBD2	-	CSASESGRSPENLEQFF	TGCAGTGCTTCGGAGAGCGGGAGGAGCCCCGAAAACCTTGAGCAGTTCTTC
TRBV15	TRBJ1-1	-	-	CATSRAHARVGTEAFF	TGTGCCACCAGCAGAGCCCATGCCAGGGTCGGTACTGAAGCTTTCTTT
TRBV2	TRBJ1-5	-	-	CASRGPSQPQHF	TGTGCCAGCAGAGGACCCTCTCAGCCCCAGCATTTT
TRBV19	TRBJ2-2	-	-	CASTPAGELFF	TGTGCCAGTACCCCTGCCGGGGAGCTGTTTTTT
TRBV20-1	TRBJ2-3	-	many	CSARVPGEGTDTQYF	TGCAGTGCTAGAGTCCCGGGGGAGGGCACAGATACGCAGTATTTT
TRBV7-8	TRBJ1-1	-	many	CASSLTLGNTEAFF	TGTGCCAGCAGCTTAACCCTGGGGAACACTGAAGCTTTCTTT
TRBV6-1	TRBJ2-7	-	many	CAGALGDEQYF	TGTGCCGGGGCTCTCGGGGACGAGCAGTACTTC
TRBV4-2	TRBJ2-7	TRBD2	many	CASSQEGLADEQYF	TGTGCCAGCAGCCAAGAGGGACTAGCGGACGAGCAGTACTTC
TRBV6-5	TRBJ1-2	-	-	CASSYGGSGYGYTF	TGTGCCAGCAGTTATGGGGGCTCGGGCTATGGCTACACCTTC
TRBV7-8	TRBJ2-7	TRBD2	-	CASSSQTSGREQYF	TGTGCCAGCAGCTCACAAACTAGCGGGAGGGAGCAGTACTTC
TRBV12-3/TRBV12-4	TRBJ2-3	TRBD2	few	CASSPNSGAGTDTQYF	TGTGCCAGCAGCCCCAATAGCGGGGCCGGCACAGATACGCAGTATTTT
TRBV19	TRBJ1-2	-	-	CASSIDTIYGYTF	TGTGCCAGTAGTATAGATACCATCTATGGCTACACCTTC
TRBV7-3	TRBJ2-2	TRBD2	many	CASSLPLAGGTGELFF	TGTGCCAGCAGCTTACCCCTAGCGGGAGGCACCGGGGAGCTGTTTTTT
TRBV10-2	TRBJ2-2	-	-	CARSRGQGHGELFF	TGCGCCCGCAGCCGAGGCCAGGGCCACGGGGAGCTGTTTTTT
TRBV10-1	TRBJ2-4	TRBD2	once	CASSESYFWGGNIQYF	TGCGCCAGCAGTGAGTCGTATTTTTGGGGGGGAAACATTCAGTACTTC
TRBV2	TRBJ2-7	TRBD2	-	CASSEFETSSYEQYF	TGTGCCAGCAGTGAATTCGAGACTAGCAGCTACGAGCAGTACTTC
TRBV30	TRBJ1-2	TRBD1	few	CAWSGDSYGYTF	TGTGCCTGGAGTGGGGACAGTTATGGCTACACCTTC
TRBV3-1	TRBJ2-3	-	many	CASSQGRNTQYF	TGTGCCAGCAGCCAAGGCCGGAATACGCAGTATTTT
TRBV9	TRBJ2-3	-	many	CASSVAEGGSTDTQYF	TGTGCCAGCAGCGTAGCTGAGGGCGGGAGCACAGATACGCAGTATTTT